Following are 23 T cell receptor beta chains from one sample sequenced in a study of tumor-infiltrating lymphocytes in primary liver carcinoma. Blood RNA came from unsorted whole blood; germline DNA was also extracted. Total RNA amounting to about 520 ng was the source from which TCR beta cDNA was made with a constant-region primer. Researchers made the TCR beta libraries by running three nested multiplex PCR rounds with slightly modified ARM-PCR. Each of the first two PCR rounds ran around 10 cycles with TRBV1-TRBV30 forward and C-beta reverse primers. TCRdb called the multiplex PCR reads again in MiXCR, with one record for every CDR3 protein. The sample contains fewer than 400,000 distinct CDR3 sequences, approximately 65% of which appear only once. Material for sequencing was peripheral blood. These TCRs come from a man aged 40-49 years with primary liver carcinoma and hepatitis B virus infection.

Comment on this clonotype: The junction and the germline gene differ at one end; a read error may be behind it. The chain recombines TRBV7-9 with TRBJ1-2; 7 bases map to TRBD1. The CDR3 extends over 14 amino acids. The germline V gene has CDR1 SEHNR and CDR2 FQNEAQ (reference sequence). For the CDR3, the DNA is TGTGCCAGCACCCGGACCGGGACAGACTATGGCTACAGCTTC. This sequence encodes CASTRTGTDYGYSF.

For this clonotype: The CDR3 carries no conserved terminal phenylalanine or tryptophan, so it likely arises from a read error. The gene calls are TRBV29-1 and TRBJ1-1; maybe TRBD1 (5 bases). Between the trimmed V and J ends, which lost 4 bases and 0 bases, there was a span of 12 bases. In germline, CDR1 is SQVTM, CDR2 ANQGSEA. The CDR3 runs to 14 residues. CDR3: CSVGLTDMNTEAFS. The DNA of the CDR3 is TGCAGCGTTGGATTGACAGATATGAACACTGAAGCTTTCTCT.

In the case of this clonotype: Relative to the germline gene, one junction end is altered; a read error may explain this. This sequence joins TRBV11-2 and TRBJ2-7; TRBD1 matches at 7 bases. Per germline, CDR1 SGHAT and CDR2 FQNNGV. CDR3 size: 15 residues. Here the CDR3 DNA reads TGTGCCAGCAGCTTCCGGGACAGACCGTCCCACGAGCAATACTTC. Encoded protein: CASSFRDRPSHEQYF.

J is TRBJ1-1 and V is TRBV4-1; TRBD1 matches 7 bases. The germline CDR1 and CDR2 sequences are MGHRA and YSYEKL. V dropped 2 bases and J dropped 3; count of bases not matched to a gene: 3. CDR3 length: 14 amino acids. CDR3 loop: CASSQSGGDTEAFF. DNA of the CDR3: TGCGCCAGCAGCCAATCAGGGGGGGACACTGAAGCTTTCTTT.

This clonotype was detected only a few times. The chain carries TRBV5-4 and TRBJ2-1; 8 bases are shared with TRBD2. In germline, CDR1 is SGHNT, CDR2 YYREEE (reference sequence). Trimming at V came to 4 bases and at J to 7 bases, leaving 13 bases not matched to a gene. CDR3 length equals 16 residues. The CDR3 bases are TGTGCCAGCAGCCCCCCCCCAGCGGGAGAAGGAAATGAGCAGTTCTTC. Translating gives CASSPPPAGEGNEQFF.

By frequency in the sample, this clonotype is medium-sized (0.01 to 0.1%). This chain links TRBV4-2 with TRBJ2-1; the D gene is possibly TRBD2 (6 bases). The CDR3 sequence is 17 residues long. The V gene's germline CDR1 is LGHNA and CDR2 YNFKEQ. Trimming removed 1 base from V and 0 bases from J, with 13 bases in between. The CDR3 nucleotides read TGTGCCAGCAGCCAAGGCGGTAGCGGAGACTCCTACAATGAGCAGTTCTTC. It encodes CASSQGGSGDSYNEQFF.

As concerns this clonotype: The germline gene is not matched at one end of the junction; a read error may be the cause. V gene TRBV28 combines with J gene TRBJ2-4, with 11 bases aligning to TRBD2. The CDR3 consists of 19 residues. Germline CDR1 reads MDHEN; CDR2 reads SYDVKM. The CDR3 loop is CASTLLAGVSRGAKNIRYF. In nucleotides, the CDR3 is TGTGCCAGCACATTACTAGCGGGAGTTTCCCGGGGGGCCAAAAACATTCGGTACTTC.

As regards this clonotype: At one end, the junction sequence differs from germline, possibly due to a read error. The CDR3 bases are TGTGCCAACAGTTTGTGGGGGGACAATAAAAACATTCAGTACTTC. Residues: CANSLWGDNKNIQYF. The V call is TRBV12-3 or TRBV12-4, the J call TRBJ2-4, with D perhaps being TRBD1 or TRBD2 (6 bases each). The CDR3 is 15 amino acids.

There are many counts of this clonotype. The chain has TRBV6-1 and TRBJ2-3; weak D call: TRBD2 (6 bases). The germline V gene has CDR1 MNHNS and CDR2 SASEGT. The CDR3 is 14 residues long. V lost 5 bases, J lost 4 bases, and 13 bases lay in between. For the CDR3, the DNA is TGTGCCAGCAGTAACGGACTAAGCCCAGATACGCAGTATTTT. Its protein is CASSNGLSPDTQYF.

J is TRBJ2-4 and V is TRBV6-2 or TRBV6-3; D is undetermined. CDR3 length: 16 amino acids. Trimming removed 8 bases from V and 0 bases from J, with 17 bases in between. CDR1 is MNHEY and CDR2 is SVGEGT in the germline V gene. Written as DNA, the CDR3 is TGTGCCAGCTCGGTGAACACTCTCCCAGCCAAAAACATTCAGTACTTC. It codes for CASSVNTLPAKNIQYF.

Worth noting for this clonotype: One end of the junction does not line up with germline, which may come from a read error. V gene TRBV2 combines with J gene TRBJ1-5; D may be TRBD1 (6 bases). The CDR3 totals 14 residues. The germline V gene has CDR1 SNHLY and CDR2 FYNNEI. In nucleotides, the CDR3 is TGTGCCAGCAGTGGGGTGGGGGGGCTGGAGCCCCAACATTTT. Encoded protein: CASSGVGGLEPQHF.

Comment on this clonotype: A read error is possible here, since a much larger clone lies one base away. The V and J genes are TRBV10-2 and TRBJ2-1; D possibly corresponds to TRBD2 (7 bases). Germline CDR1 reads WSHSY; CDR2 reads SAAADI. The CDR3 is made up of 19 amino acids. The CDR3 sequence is CASSGGWGGQGSLYNGQFF. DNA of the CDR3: TGCGCCAGCAGCGGGGGTTGGGGGGGCCAAGGCTCCCTCTACAATGGGCAGTTCTTC.

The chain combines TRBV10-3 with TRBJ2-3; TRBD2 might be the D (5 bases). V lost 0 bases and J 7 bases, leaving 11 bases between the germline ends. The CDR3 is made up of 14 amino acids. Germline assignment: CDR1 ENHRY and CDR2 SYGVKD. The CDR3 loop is CAISESWEFNTQYF. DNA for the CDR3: TGTGCCATCAGTGAGTCGTGGGAGTTTAATACGCAGTATTTT.

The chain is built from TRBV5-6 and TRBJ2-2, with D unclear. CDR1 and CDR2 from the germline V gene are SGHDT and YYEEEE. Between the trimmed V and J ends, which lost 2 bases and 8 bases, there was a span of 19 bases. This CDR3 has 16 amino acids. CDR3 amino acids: CASSFFRNSGTGELFF. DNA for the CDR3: TGTGCCAGCAGCTTCTTTCGCAACTCAGGTACAGGGGAGCTGTTTTTT.

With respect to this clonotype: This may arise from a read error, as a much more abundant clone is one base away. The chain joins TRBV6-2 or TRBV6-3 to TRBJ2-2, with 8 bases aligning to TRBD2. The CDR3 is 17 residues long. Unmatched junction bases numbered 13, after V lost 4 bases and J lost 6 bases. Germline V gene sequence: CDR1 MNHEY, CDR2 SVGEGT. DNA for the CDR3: TGTGCCAGCAGTTCCCCGGGACTAGTGGGATTTGCCGGGGAGCTGTTTTTT. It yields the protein CASSSPGLVGFAGELFF.

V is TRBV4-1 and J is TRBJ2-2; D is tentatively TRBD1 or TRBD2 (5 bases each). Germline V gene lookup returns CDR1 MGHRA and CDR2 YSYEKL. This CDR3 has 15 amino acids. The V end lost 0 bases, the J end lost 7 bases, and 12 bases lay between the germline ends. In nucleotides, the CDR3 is TGCGCCAGCAGCCAAGAGAGGGGATTTGGCGGGGAGCTGTTTTTT. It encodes CASSQERGFGGELFF.

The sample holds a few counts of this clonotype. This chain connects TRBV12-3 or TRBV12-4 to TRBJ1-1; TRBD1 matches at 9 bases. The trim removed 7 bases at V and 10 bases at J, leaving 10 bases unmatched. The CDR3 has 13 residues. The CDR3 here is CASNLTPGQGAFF. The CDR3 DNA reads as TGTGCCAGCAACTTAACGCCGGGACAGGGAGCTTTCTTT.

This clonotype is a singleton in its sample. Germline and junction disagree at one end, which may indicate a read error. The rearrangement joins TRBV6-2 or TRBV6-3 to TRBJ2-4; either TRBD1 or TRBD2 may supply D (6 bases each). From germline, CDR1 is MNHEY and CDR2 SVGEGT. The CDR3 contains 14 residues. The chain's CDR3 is CDSSPWGPGDIQYF. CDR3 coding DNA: TGTGACAGCAGCCCATGGGGGCCGGGGGACATTCAGTACTTT.

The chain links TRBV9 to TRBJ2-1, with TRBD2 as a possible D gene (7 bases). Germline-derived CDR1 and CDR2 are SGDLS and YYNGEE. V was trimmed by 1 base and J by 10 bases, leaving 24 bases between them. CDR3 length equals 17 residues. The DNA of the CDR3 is TGTGCCAGCAGCGTAAAAGGAGGGGGAGGGCCTTTGAGGGAGCAGTTCTTC. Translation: CASSVKGGGGPLREQFF.

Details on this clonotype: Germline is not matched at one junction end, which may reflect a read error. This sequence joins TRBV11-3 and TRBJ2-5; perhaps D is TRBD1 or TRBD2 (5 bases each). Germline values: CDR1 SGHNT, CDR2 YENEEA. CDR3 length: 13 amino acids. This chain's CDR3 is CASNLWWGETQYF. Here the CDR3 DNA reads TGTGCCAGCAACTTATGGTGGGGGGAGACCCAGTACTTC.

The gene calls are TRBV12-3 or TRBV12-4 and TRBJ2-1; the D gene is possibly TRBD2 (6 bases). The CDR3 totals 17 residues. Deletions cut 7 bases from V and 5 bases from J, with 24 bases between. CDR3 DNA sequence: TGTGCCAGCACCCCTAATCCCTGGGTAGCGGTTGACAATGAGCAGTTCTTC. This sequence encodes CASTPNPWVAVDNEQFF.

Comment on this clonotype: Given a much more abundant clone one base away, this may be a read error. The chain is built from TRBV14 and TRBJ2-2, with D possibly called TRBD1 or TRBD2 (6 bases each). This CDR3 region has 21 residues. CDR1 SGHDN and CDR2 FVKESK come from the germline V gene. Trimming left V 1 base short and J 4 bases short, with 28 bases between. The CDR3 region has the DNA TGTGCCAGCAGCCAAGCCCGCGGGGACACGGCTATGTTGGGGGTCACCGGGGAGCTGTTTTTT. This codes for CASSQARGDTAMLGVTGELFF. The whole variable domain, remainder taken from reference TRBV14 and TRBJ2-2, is EAGVTQFPSHSVIEKGQTVTLRCDPISGHDNLYWYRRVMGKEIKFLLHFVKESKQDESGMPNNRFLAERTGGTYSTLKVQPAELEDSGVYFCASSQARGDTAMLGVTGELFFGEGSRLTVL.

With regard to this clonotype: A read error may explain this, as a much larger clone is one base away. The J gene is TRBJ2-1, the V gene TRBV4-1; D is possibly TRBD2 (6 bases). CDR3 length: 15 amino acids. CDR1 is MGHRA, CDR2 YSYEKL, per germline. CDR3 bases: TGCGCCAGCAGACAAGTCGGGAGCTCCTACAATGAGCAGTTCTTC. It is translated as CASRQVGSSYNEQFF.